The sequence of this TCR beta chain was determined in a study of blood T cell repertoires in COVID-19. Study at large: The cDNA or gDNA used as material had been derived from T cells, B-cell-depleted T cells, or PBMCs.

Generated by immunoSEQ multiplex PCR, the TCRdb table keeps only in-frame clones and is missing some. The repertoire holds approximately 150,000 clones, with around 89% as singletons. This CDR3 region has 16 residues. V was pared by 4 bases and J by 3 bases, with 17 bases between. Looked up from germline, CDR1 is SGHTS and CDR2 is YDEGEE. Enrolment of Seattle patients took place during active infection, and they were followed longitudinally. This sequence was found in a man aged 18 to 29 with COVID-19, enrolled during active disease. Sequencing was performed on peripheral blood. The chain is built from TRBV5-8 and TRBJ1-5; no clear D gene. This CDR3 is CASSPTRTGYNQPQHF. The CDR3 DNA sequence: TGTGCCAGCAGCCCTACTAGGACGGGTTACAATCAGCCCCAGCATTTT.